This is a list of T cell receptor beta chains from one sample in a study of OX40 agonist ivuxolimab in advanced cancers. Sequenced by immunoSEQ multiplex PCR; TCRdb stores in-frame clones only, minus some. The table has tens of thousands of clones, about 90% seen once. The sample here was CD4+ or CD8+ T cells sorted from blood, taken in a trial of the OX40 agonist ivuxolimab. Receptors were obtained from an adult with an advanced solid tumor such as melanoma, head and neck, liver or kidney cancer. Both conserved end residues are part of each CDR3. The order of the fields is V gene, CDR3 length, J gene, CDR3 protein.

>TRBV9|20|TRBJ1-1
CASSLSRFQGAPGGNTEAFF
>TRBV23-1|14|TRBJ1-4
CAVLQGGTNEKLFF
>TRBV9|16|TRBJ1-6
CASSVAKSEANSPLHF
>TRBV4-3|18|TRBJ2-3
CASSQDYKGGWGTDTQYF
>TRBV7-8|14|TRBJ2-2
CASSPDRHTGELFF
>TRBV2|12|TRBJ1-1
CASRQKNTEAFF
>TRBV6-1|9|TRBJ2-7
CASDYEQYF
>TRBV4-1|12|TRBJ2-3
CASSQEADTQYF
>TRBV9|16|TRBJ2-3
CASSVGGGGWTDTQYF
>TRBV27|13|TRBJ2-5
CASSLSIGETQYF
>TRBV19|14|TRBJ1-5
CASSMTGDGQPQHF
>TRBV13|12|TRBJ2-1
CASSLGNNEQFF
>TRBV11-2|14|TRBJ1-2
CASSPSSLGHGYTF
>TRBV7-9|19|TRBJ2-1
CASSVPGLAGASSYNEQFF
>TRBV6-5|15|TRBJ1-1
CASSWVRGANTEAFF
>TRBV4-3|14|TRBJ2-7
CASSQDRQHYEQYF
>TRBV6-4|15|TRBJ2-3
CASSDSSGRTDTQYF
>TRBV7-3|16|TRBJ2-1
CASSPAGTEPSNEQFF
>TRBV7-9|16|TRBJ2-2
CASSFEDPGRTGELFF
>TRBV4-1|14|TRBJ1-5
CASSQDLGGERQHF
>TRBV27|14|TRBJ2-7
CASSYGTGGYEQYF
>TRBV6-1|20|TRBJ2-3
CASSETGWDRLKSSTDTQYF
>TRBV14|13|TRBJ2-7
CASSWAGGSEQYF
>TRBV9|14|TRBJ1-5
CASSAGGNPRPQHF
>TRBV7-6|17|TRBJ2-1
CASSLMPDRVMDNEQFF
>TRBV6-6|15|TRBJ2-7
CASSYHGQNSYEQYF
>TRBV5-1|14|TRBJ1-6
CASSLSTTAQPLHF
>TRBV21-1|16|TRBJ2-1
CAIPTSGVSSYNEQFF
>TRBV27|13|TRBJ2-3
CASSLRGADTQYF
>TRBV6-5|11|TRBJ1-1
CASTSNTEAFF
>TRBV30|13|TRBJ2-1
CAWSSGLYNEQFF
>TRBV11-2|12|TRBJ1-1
CASSWGASEAFF
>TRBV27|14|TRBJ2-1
CASSPLDGYNEQFF
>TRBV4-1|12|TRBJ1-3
CASSQVGNTIYF
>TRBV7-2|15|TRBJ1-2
CASSLAQGALYGYTF
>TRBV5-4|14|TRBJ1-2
CASRDRGLDYGYTF
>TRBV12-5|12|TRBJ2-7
CASGPDLYEQYF
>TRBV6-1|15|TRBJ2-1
CASSDRGFSYNEQFF
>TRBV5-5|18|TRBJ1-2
CASSLARGGEVGNYGYTF
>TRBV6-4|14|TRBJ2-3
CASSDSGGADTQYF
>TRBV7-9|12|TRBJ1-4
CASSSRGRKLFF
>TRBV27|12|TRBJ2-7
CASSLLGAEQYF
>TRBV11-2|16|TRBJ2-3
CASSLFGGGTADTQYF
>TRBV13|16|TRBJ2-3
CASSSLAGASTDTQYF
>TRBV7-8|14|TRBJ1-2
CASSANTGGYGYTF
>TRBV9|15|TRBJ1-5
CASSVVPDSNQPQHF
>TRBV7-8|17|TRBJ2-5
CASSLGGGGASQETQYF
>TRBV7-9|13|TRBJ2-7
CASSLLRSYEQYF
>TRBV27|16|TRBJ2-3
CASSLSAPAEPDTQYF
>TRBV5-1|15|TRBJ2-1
CASSLNVLGDNEQFF
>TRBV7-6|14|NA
CASSLRGISYEQYF
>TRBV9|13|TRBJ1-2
CASSTSDGVSYTF
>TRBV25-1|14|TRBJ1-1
CASSEWGTNTEAFF
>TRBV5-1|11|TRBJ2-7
CASSSWGEQYF
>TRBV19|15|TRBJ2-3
CASSIGGSTTDTQYF
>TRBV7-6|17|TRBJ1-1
CASSLYRDTLPNTEAFF
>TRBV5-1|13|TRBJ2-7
CASRDRGAYEQYF